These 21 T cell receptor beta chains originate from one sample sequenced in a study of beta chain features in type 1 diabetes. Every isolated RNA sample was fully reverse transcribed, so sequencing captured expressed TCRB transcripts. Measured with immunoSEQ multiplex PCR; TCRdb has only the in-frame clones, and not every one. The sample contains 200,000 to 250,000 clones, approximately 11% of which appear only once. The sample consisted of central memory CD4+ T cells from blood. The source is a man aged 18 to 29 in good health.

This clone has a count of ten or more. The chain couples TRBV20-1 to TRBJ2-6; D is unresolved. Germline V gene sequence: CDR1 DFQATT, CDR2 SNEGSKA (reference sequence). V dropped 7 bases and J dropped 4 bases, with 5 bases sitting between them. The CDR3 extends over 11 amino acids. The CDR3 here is CSGTGANVLTF. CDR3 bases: TGCAGTGGAACCGGGGCCAACGTCCTGACTTTC.

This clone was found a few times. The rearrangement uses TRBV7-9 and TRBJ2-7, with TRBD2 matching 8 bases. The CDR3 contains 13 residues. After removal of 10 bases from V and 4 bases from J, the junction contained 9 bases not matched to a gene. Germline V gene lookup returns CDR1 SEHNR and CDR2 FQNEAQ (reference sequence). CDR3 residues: CAIEPSGSYEQYF. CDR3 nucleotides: TGTGCCATTGAACCCAGCGGGAGTTACGAGCAGTACTTC. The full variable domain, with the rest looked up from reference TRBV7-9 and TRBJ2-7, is DTGVSQNPRHKITKRGQNVTFRCDPISEHNRLYWYRQTLGQGPEFLTYFQNEAQLEKSRLLSDRFSAERPKGSFSTLEIQRTEQGDSAMYLCAIEPSGSYEQYFGPGTRLTVT.

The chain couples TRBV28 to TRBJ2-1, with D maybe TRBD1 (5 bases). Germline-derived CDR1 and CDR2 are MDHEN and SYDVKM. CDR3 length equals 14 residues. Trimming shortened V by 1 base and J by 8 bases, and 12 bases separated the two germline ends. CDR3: CASSLSALGDEQFF. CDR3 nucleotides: TGTGCCAGCAGTTTATCGGCCTTAGGGGATGAGCAGTTCTTC. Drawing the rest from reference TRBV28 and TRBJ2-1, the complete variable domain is DVKVTQSSRYLVKRTGEKVFLECVQDMDHENMFWYRQDPGLGLRLIYFSYDVKMKEKGDIPEGYSVSREKKERFSLILESASTNQTSMYLCASSLSALGDEQFFGPGTRLTVL.

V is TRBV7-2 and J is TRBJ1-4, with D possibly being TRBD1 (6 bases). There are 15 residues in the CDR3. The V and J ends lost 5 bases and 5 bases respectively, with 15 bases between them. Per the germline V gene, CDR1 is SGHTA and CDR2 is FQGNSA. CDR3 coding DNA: TGTGCCAGCAGCGTTGGGGGACATGGAAATGAAAAACTGTTTTTT. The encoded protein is CASSVGGHGNEKLFF.

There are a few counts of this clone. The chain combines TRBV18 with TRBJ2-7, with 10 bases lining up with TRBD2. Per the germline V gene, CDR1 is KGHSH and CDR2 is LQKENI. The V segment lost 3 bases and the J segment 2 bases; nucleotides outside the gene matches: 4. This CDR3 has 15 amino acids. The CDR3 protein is CASSPGLATTYEQYF. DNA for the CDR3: TGTGCCAGCTCACCGGGACTAGCGACTACCTACGAGCAGTACTTC. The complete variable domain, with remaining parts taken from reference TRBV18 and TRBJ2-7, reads NAGVMQNPRHLVRRRGQEARLRCSPMKGHSHVYWYRQLPEEGLKFMVYLQKENIIDESGMPKERFSAEFPKEGPSILRIQQVVRGDSAAYFCASSPGLATTYEQYFGPGTRLTVT.

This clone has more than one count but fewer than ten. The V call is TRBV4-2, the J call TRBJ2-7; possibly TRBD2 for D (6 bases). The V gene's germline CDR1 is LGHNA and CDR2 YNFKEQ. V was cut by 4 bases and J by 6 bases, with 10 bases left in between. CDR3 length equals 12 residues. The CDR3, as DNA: TGTGCCAGCAGCCCCATGGGGGGCGAGCAGTACTTC. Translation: CASSPMGGEQYF.

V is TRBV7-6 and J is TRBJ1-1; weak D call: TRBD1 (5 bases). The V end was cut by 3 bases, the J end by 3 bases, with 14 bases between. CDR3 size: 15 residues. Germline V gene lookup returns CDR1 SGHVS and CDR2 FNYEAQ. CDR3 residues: CASSFRQLIDTEAFF. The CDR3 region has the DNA TGTGCCAGCAGCTTTAGACAGCTAATAGACACTGAAGCTTTCTTT.

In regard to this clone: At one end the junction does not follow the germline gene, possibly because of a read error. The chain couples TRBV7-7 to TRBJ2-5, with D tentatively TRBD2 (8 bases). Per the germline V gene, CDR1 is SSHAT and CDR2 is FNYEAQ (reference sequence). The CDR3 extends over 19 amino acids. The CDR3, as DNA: TGTGCTAGCAGCTTAGAATTTGGGACTAGGGGGCTCAATCAAGAGACCCAGTACTTC. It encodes CASSLEFGTRGLNQETQYF.

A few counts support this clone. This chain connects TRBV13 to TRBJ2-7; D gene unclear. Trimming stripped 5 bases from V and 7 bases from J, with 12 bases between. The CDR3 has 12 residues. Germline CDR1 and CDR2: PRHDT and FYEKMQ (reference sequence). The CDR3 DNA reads TGTGCCAGCAGCCTTACTCGGTGGGAGCAGTACTTC. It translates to CASSLTRWEQYF.

CDR3 DNA sequence: TGTGCCAGCAGCTTGACAGGGGGATACCAAGAGACCCAGTACTTC. Amino acids: CASSLTGGYQETQYF. The rearrangement joins TRBV7-9 to TRBJ2-5; TRBD1 matches at 9 bases. This CDR3 has 15 amino acids. Trimming removed 3 bases from V and 0 bases from J; junction bases left unmatched: 2. Germline CDR1 and CDR2: SEHNR and FQNEAQ (reference sequence).

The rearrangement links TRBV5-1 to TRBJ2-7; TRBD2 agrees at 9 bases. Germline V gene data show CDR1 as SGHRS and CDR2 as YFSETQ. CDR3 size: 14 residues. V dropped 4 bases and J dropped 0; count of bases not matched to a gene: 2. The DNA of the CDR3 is TGCGCCAGCAGCCGGGGACTAGCCTCCTACGAGCAGTACTTC. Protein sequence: CASSRGLASYEQYF. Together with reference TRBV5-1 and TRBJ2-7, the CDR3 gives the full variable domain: KAGVTQTPRYLIKTRGQQVTLSCSPISGHRSVSWYQQTPGQGLQFLFEYFSETQRNKGNFPGRFSGRQFSNSRSEMNVSTLELGDSALYLCASSRGLASYEQYFGPGTRLTVT.

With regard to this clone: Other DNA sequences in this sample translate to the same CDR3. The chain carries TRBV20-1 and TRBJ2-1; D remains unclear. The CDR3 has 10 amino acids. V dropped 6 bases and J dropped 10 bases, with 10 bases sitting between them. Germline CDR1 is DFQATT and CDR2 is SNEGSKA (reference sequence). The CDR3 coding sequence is TGCAGTGCGGTTCGGTCAGAGCAGTTCTTC. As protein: CSAVRSEQFF.

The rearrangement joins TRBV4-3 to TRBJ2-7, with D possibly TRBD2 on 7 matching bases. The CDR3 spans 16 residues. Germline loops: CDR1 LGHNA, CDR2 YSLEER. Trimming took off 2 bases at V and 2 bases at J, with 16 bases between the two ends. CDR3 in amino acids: CASSQIREGETYEQYF. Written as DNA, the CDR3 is TGCGCCAGCAGCCAAATTAGGGAGGGGGAGACCTACGAGCAGTACTTC.

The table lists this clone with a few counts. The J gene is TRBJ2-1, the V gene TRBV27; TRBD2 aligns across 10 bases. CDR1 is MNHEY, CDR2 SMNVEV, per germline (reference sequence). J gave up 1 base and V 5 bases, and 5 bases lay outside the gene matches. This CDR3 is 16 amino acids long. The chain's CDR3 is CASSESGLASYNEQFF. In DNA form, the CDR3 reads TGTGCCAGCAGTGAATCGGGACTAGCGTCCTACAATGAGCAGTTCTTC.

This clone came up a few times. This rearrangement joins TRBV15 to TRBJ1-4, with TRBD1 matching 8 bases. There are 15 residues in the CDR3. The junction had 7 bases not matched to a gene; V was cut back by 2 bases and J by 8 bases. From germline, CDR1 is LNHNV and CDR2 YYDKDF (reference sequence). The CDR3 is CATSRPGQGHEKLFF. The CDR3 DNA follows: TGTGCCACCAGCAGACCCGGACAGGGACACGAAAAACTGTTTTTT.

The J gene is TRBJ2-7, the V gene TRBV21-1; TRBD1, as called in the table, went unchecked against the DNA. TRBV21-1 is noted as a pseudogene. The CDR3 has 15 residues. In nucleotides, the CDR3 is TGTGCCAGCAGCAACTGGGCGCAGGGGGACTACGAGCAGTACTTC. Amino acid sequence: CASSNWAQGDYEQYF.

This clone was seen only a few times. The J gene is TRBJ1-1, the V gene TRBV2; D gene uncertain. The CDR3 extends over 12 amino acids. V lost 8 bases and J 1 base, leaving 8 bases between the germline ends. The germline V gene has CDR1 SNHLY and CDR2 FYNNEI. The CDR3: CASGRWNTEAFF. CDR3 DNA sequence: TGTGCCAGCGGACGGTGGAACACTGAAGCTTTCTTT.

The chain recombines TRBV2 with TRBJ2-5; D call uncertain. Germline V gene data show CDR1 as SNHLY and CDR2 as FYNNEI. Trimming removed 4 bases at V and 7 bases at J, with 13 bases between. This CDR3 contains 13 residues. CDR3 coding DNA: TGTGCCAGCAGTGTAGGCAGCTCAGGGACCCAGTACTTC. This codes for CASSVGSSGTQYF.

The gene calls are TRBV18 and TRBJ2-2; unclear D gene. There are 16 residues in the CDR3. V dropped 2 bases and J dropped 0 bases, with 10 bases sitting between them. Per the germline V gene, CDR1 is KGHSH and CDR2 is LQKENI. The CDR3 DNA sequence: TGTGCCAGCTCACCAGTTCAGGCAACGAACACCGGGGAGCTGTTTTTT. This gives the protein CASSPVQATNTGELFF.

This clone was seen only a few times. Here the CDR3 reads CAIRGDGAETNTEAFF. DNA for the CDR3: TGTGCCATCAGAGGAGATGGGGCAGAGACGAACACTGAAGCTTTCTTT. The J gene is TRBJ1-1, the V gene TRBV10-3; perhaps TRBD1 as D (5 bases). Germline V CDR1 and CDR2: ENHRY, SYGVKD. There are 16 residues in the CDR3. Trimming removed 6 bases at V and 1 base at J, with 18 bases between.

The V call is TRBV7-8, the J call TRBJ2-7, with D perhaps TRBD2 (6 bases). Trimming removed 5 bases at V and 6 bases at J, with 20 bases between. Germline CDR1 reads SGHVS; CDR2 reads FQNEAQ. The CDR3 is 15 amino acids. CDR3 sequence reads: CASSPGSGDVAEQYF. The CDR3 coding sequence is TGTGCCAGCAGCCCCGGCTCGGGGGACGTTGCCGAGCAGTACTTC.